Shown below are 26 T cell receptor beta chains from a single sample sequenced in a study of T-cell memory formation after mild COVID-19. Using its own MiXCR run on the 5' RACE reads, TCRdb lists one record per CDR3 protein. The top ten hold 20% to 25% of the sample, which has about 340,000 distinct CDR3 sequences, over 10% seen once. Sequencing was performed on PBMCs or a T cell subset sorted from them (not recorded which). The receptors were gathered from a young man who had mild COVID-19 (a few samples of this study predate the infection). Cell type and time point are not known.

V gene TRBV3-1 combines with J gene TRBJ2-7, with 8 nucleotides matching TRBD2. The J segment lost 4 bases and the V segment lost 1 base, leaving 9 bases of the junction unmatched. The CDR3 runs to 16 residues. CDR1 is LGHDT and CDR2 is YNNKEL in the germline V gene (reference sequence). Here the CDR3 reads CASSQAAQAGEYEQYV. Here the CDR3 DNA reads TGTGCCAGCAGCCAAGCAGCCCAAGCGGGGGAGTACGAGCAGTACGTC.

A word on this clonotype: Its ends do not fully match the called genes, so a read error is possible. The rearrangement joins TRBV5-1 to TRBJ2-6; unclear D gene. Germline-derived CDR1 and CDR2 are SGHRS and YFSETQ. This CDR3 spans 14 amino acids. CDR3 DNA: TGCGCCAGCACCTTGGACTCTGGGGCCAACGTCCTGACTTTC. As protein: CASTLDSGANVLTF.

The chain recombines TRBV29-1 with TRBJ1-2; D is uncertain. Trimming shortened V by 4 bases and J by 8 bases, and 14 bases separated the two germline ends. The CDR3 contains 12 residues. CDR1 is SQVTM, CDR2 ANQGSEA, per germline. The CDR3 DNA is TGCAGCGTTGGTGAAGGGCTAAGGGGCTACACCTTC. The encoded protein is CSVGEGLRGYTF. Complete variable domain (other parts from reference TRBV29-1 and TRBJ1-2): SAVISQKPSRDICQRGTSLTIQCQVDSQVTMMFWYRQQPGQSLTLIATANQGSEATYESGFVIDKFPISRPNLTFSTLTVSNMSPEDSSIYLCSVGEGLRGYTFGSGTRLTVV.

DNA for the CDR3: TGTGCCAGCAGTTACGGCTCCCAGGGCTTGAACACTGAAGCTTTCTTT. This encodes CASSYGSQGLNTEAFF. The genes are TRBV6-6 and TRBJ1-1, with D perhaps TRBD1 (5 bases). The V and J ends lost 2 bases and 0 bases respectively, with 13 bases between them. Per the germline V gene, CDR1 is MNHNY and CDR2 is SVGAGI (reference sequence). The CDR3 spans 16 residues.

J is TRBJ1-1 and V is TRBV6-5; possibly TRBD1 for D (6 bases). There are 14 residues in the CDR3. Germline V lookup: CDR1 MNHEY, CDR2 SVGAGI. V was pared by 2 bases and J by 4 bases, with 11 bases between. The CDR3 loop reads CASSYAGGGTEAFF. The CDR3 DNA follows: TGTGCCAGCAGTTACGCCGGAGGGGGCACTGAAGCTTTCTTT.

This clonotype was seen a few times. The CDR3 DNA reads as TGTGCCAGCAGCCCACGGACAGGGAACGAGCAGTACTTC. Protein product: CASSPRTGNEQYF. V and J are TRBV7-6 and TRBJ2-7; TRBD1 aligns across 8 bases. The CDR3 runs 13 residues. Germline CDR1 SGHVS, CDR2 FNYEAQ. V trimming: 5 bases; J trimming: 5 bases; junction bases outside the gene matches: 5.

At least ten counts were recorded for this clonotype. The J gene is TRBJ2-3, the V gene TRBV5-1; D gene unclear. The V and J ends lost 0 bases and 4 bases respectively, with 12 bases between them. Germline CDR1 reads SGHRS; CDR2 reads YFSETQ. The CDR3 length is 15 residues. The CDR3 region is CASSLGSRSADTQYF. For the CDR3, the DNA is TGCGCCAGCAGCTTGGGATCCAGGAGCGCAGATACGCAGTATTTT.

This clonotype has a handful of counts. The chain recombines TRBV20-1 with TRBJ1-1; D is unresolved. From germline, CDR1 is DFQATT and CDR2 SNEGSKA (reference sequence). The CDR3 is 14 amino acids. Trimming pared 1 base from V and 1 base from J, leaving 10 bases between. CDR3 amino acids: CSARVLGRNTEAFF. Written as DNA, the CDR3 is TGCAGTGCTAGAGTATTAGGTCGGAACACTGAAGCTTTCTTT.

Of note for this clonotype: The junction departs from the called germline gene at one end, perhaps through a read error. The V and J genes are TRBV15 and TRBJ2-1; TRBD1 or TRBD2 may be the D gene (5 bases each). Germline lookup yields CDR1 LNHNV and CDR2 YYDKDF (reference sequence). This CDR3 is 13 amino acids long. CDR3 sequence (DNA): TGTGCCACCACTCCAGAGGGGTCAAATGATCAGTTCTTC. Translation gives CATTPEGSNDQFF.

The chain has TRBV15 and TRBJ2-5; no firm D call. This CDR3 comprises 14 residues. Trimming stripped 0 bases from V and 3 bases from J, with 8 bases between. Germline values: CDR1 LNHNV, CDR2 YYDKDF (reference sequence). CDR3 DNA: TGTGCCACCAGCAGAGATTGGGCAAAAGAGACCCAGTACTTC. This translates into CATSRDWAKETQYF.

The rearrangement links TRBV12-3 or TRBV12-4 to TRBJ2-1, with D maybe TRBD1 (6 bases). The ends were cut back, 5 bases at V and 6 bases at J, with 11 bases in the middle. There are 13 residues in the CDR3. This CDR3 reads CASSTNRANEQFF. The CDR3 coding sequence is TGTGCCAGCAGTACCAACAGGGCCAATGAGCAGTTCTTC.

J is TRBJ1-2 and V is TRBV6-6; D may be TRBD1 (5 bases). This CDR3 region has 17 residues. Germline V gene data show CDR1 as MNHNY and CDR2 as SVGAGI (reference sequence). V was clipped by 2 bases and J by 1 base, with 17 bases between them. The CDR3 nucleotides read TGTGCCAGCAGTTACCCCATGTTCAGGGCAATTAACTATGGCTACACCTTC. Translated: CASSYPMFRAINYGYTF.

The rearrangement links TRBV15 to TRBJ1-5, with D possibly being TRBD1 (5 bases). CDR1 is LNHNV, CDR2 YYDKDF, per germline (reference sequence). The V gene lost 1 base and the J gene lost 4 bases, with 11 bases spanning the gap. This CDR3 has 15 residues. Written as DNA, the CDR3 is TGTGCCACCAGCAGAGTGTGGCAGGGTAATCAGCCCCAGCATTTT. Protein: CATSRVWQGNQPQHF.

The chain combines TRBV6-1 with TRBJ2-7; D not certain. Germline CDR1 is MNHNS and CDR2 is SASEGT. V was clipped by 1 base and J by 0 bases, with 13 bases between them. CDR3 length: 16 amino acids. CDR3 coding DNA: TGTGCCAGCAGTGAAGGGGGTTATTCGAGCTCCTACGAGCAGTACTTC. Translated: CASSEGGYSSSYEQYF.

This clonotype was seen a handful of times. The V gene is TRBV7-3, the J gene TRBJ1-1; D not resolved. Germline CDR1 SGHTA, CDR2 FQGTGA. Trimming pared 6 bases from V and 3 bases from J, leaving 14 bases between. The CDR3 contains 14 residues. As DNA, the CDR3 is TGTGCCAGCAGACTAGCACTGGATCACACTGAAGCTTTCTTT. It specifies CASRLALDHTEAFF.

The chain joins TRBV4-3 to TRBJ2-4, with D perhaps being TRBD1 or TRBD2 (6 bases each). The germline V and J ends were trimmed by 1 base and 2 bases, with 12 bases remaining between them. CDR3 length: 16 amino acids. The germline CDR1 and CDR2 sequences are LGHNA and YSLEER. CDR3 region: CASSQVFRGPKNIQYF. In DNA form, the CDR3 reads TGCGCCAGCAGCCAAGTTTTCCGGGGGCCCAAAAACATTCAGTACTTC.

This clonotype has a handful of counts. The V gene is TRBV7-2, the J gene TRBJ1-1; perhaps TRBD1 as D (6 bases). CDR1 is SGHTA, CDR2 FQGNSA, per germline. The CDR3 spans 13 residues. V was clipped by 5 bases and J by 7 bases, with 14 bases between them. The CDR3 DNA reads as TGTGCCAGCAGCACAGGGAGAGGAATTGAAGCTTTCTTT. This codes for CASSTGRGIEAFF.

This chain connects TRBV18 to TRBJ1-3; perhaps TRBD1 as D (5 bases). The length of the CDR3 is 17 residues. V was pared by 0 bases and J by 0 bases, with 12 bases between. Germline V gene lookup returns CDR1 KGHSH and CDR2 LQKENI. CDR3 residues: CASSPPSGGISGNTIYF. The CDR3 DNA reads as TGTGCCAGCTCACCACCGTCGGGGGGGATCTCTGGAAACACCATATATTTT.

This chain's CDR3 is CASRGPGVLSRELFF. CDR3 DNA: TGCGCCAGCAGGGGGCCCGGGGTTTTGTCCAGGGAGCTGTTTTTT. V usage is TRBV10-2 and J usage is TRBJ2-2, with D perhaps assigned TRBD1 or TRBD2 (5 bases each). The CDR3 loop spans 15 amino acids. Germline CDR1 WSHSY, CDR2 SAAADI. V lost 6 bases and J lost 9, with 20 bases in between.

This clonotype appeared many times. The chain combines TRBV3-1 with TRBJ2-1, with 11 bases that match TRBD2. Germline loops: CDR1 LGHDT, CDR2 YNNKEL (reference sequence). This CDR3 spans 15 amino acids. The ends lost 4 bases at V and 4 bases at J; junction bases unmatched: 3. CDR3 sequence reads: CASSPASGGYNEQFF. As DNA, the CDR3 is TGTGCCAGCAGCCCGGCTAGCGGGGGGTACAATGAGCAGTTCTTC.

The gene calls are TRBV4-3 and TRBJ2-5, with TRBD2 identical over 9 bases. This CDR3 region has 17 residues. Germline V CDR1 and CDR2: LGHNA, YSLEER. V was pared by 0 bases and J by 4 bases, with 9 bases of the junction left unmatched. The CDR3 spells CASSQDLGGGGRETQYF. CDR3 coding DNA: TGCGCCAGCAGCCAAGATCTGGGCGGGGGGGGTCGAGAGACCCAGTACTTC.

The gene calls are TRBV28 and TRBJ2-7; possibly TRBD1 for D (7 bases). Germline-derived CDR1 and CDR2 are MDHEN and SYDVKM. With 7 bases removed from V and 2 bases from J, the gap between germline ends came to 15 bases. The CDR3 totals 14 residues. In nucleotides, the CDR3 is TGTGCCAGCACCTCGGCGGGGACAGCCTACGAGCAGTACGTC. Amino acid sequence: CASTSAGTAYEQYV.

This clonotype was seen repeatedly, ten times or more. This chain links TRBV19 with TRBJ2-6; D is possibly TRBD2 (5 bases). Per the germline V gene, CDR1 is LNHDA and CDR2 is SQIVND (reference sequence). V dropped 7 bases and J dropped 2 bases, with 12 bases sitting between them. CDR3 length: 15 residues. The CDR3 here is CASTVAGAGANVLTF. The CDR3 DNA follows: TGTGCCAGTACCGTCGCGGGCGCTGGGGCCAACGTCCTGACTTTC.

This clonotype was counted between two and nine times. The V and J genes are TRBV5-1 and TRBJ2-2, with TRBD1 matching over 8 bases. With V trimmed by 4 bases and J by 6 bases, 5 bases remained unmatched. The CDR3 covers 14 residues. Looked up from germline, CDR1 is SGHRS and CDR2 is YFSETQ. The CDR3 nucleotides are TGCGCCAGCAGCCAATCACAGGGGGCCGGGGAGCTGTTTTTT. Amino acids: CASSQSQGAGELFF.

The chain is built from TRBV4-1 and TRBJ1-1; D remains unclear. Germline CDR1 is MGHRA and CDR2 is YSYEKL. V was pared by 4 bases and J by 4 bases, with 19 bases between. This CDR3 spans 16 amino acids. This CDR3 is CASSPLGHRWGTEAFF. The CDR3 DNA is TGCGCCAGCAGCCCCCTAGGGCACCGGTGGGGCACTGAAGCTTTCTTT.

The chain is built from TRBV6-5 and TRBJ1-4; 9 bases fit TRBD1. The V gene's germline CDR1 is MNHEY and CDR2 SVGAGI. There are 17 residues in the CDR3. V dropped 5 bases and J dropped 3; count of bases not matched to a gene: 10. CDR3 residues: CASSHPRGDRANEKLFF. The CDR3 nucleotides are TGTGCCAGCAGTCATCCGCGGGGGGACAGGGCTAATGAAAAACTGTTTTTT.